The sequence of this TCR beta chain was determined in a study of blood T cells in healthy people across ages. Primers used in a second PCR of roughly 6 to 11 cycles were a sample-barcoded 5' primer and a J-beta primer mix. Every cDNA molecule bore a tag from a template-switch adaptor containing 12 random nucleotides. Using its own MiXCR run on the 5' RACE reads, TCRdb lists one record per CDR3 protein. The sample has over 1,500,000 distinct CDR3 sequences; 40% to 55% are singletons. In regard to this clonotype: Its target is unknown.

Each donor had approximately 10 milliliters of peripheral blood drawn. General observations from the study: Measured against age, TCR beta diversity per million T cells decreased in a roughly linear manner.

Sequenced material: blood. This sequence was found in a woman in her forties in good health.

The CDR3 is CASSHNREGGTDTQYF. Here the CDR3 DNA reads TGCGCCAGCAGCCACAACAGGGAAGGCGGCACAGATACGCAGTATTTT. The chain has TRBV4-3 and TRBJ2-3, with a possible D match to TRBD1 (6 bases). Germline values: CDR1 LGHNA, CDR2 YSLEER. V lost 3 bases and J lost 1, with 14 bases in between. The CDR3 loop spans 16 amino acids.